This paragraph reports one T cell receptor beta chain. The antigen this receptor binds is unknown. No much larger clone is present one base from it, and per-base qualities are unavailable. TCR CDR3 regions were amplified from genomic DNA by multiplex PCR using the deep immunoSEQ assay. For each cell subset, the extracted genomic DNA was distributed evenly across all wells of several immunoSEQ 96-well plates, and each plate served as one replicate. Each replicate PCR for sorted subsets received about 210 ng genomic DNA, equal to about 30,000 T cell genomes. Purified libraries were measured with a Qubit 3.0 fluorometer, size-checked on a Bioanalyzer 2100, and measured again with the KAPA Library Quantification kit. Every immunoSEQ 96-well plate was sequenced on a dedicated single-read 150-cycle Illumina NextSeq 550 flow cell. The original methods were these. The immunoSEQ output contained only junctional sequences without quality scores, so filtering could not match that applied to full-length reads. Sequences were annotated with PyIR, a Python wrapper for IgBLAST v1.9, and V/J genes and CDR3 were assigned using IMGT germline references. Reads were removed for weak V/J assignments (E-value above 1e-6), missing CDR3, stop codons, out-of-frame junctions, or ambiguous translated residues. V3J clonotypes were defined as sequences sharing the same inferred V gene, J gene, and CDR3 amino acid sequence. Percentage overlap between repertoires was computed as shared unique clonotypes divided by the size of the smaller repertoire. RTK rarefaction, the Chao1 estimator, and Recon v2.1 estimates of unobserved clonotypes were used to assess repertoire richness. Generation probabilities were computed with OLGA for all TCRbeta clonotypes obtained by the gDNA method from several donors. TCRdb retrieved this table from immuneACCESS and kept in-frame rearrangements only. Not all clones are present; in checked studies, unresolved V genes account for under half, and no reason is known for the remainder. V and J calls and clone size are copied from that table; D and trimming were computed from the DNA. For this sample the table gives roughly 1,000,000 clones, of which 70% to 80% were detected only once. The ten most abundant clones make up approximately 0.52% of the sample.

This sample stems from a study of shared clonotypes between healthy human individuals (dated by TCRdb to the early 2020s). Regarding the research as a whole: Two women and three men aged 18 to 49 years were included in the cohort. To estimate repertoire size and how much clonotypes are shared between individuals, the study performed deep sequencing of blood TCR repertoires from five healthy adults. To increase sequencing depth and limit assay-specific biases, TCR repertoire library preparation and sequencing were carried out by different laboratories using diverse techniques. Per donor, three plates each were used for CD4 naive and CD4 memory, two for CD8 naive, and one for CD8 memory. Leukapheresis yielded between about 0.9 and 9 billion PBMCs per donor.

What the work shows at the level of the full study, not this receptor alone: The genetic and exposure-history diversity represented was limited by the small number of donors. Pairwise subsampling led to the expectation that sequencing depth would affect the degree of clonotype sharing among donors. Even with the large sequencing depth, rarefaction of the sorted-subset datasets indicated that sequencing was incomplete. Larger estimated clonotype richness was generally found for naive subsets than for memory subsets. Higher generation probabilities were observed for clonotypes shared by all four sorted-subset donors than for non-shared clonotypes. Sampling was restricted to blood, and TCR repertoires in tissue are likely to differ from TCR repertoires in blood. About 4.5% of naive CD4, 3.5% of naive CD8, about 2.4% of memory CD4, and 0.4% of memory CD8 clonotypes were shared across a handful of donors.

From the cysteine up to the phenylalanine, the CDR3 has a length of 17 residues. CDR3 DNA only is kept here, 51 bases in frame from base 1. V was cut back by 3 bases and J by 2 bases, leaving a gap of 20 bases between them. From a lookup of the germline V gene, CDR1 and CDR2 are SGHRS and YFSETQ. Healthy HIV-negative adults with no recently reported acute infections or vaccinations were included as donors. Every donor was a Caucasian adult living in Nashville, Tennessee, USA. CD4+ T cells were enriched by magnetic negative selection; naive cells were then positively selected on CD45RA, and the negative fraction formed the memory subset. Blood was collected by leukapheresis, and PBMCs were isolated by Ficoll-Histopaque density gradient centrifugation and then cryopreserved in liquid nitrogen vapor phase. Analytical flow cytometry was used to check the purity and quantity of each magnetically sorted T cell population. From each sorted fraction, genomic DNA was isolated and quantified by UV absorbance on a Nanodrop 2000c.

The chain links TRBV5-1 with TRBJ2-5; the D segment could be TRBD2, given 6 matching bases. The TCR originated in a man younger than 30 in good health. Some clones in this sample may be carry-over from other donors' samples. The source material was memory CD4+ T cells from PBMCs. The cell subset or site label on this specimen signifies: CD45RA-negative fraction. In nucleotide form, the sequence is TGCGCCAGCAGCTACCCGGGACTTCCCTCCCGGCAAGAGACCCAGTACTTC. It is translated as CASSYPGLPSRQETQYF.